This T cell receptor (beta chain) was found in a study of blood T cells in healthy people across ages. A J-beta primer mix and a sample-barcoded 5' primer were used in a second PCR of about 6 to 12 cycles. MiXCR was run by TCRdb on the 5' RACE reads, yielding one entry per CDR3 protein. Of over a million distinct CDR3 sequences detected, 45% appear once; the ten largest clones hold approximately 20%. This CDR3 region has 11 residues. The germline gives CDR1 SEHNR, CDR2 FQNEAQ (reference sequence). In its sample, this clonotype was seen a few times. The chain is built from TRBV7-9 and TRBJ2-4; no clear D gene. The J call may be incorrect, as the DNA end agrees better with TRBJ2-7. The sequencing sample was made of blood. The receptor was isolated from a woman in her sixties or seventies in good health. The CDR3 DNA follows: TGTGCCAGCAGCCATGAGTACGAGCAGTACTTC. This sequence encodes CASSHEYEQYF.